The sequence of this T cell receptor (beta chain) was determined in a study of metastatic and nonmetastatic thyroid tumors. Notes on the study in general: Versus benign nodules, malignant thyroid tumors reportedly had significantly higher TCR beta diversity, in blood and tumor.

This clone was observed at least ten times. Antigen specificity is unknown. TCRdb ran MiXCR on the PCR reads. Among some 41,000 clones listed, approximately 12% were seen once. There are 16 residues in the CDR3. CDR1 and CDR2 from the germline V gene are LGHDT and YNNKEL (reference sequence). Trimming took 0 bases from V and 0 from J, leaving 10 bases between them. All patients were untreated before thyroid surgery. This clonotype was sampled from a female donor with papillary thyroid cancer or a benign thyroid nodule (not recorded which). Some clones in this sample may be carry-over from other donors' samples. Sequencing used blood. J is TRBJ2-3 and V is TRBV3-1; D is ambiguous. The CDR3 DNA reads as TGTGCCAGCAGCCAAGAAGAATCATCTAGCACAGATACGCAGTATTTT. Amino acids: CASSQEESSSTDTQYF.